The clone carrying this T cell receptor (beta chain) was recorded many times. Its antigen is as yet unknown. This sample is drawn from a study of naive and memory T cell subsets. The beta constant-region primer was an equimolar mix of two oligonucleotides covering TRBC1 and TRBC2. Each CDR3 protein gets one entry after TCRdb re-called the UMI-ligation and nested PCR reads with MiXCR. The profile shows 81,000 or so distinct CDR3 sequences, over 7% of them singletons. General study findings and limits: Expression changes during T cell differentiation may affect RNA-based TCR counts.

CDR1 is KGHSY, CDR2 FQNENV, per germline. The V end was cut by 5 bases, the J end by 7 bases, with 18 bases between. The CDR3 is 15 residues long. The V gene is TRBV16, the J gene TRBJ1-5; perhaps TRBD1 as D (6 bases). The sample comprised central memory CD4+ T cells from blood. This clonotype was sampled from a human donor in good health. CDR3 protein: CASSNSPLQGQPQHF. CDR3 coding DNA: TGTGCCAGCAGCAACTCACCTCTACAGGGACAGCCCCAGCATTTT.